One and the same sample provided the 15 T cell receptor beta chains below, sequenced in a study of T cell clonality in common variable immunodeficiency. Notes on the study in general: Common variable immunodeficiency TCR beta sequences reportedly had fewer deletions and N-nucleotide insertions.

TCRdb's table, derived via immunoSEQ multiplex PCR, lists solely in-frame clones and lacks some. The sample contains tens of thousands of clones, none of them singletons. These receptors' targets are unknown. Sequencing was carried out using peripheral blood mononuclear cells. Every receptor here comes from a human donor with common variable immunodeficiency.

This clone was seen only a few times. Read sequence stops 3 residues before the CDR3 end, and the germline J gene provides the missing end. The chain recombines TRBV2 with TRBJ2-7; 8 nucleotides line up with TRBD2. This CDR3 has 13 residues. Germline V gives CDR1 SNHLY, CDR2 FYNNEI. V lost 6 bases, J lost 2 bases, and 3 bases stayed unmatched. CDR3 region: CASSPGLAYEQYF. CDR3 DNA, as far as it was read: TGTGCCAGCAGCCCGGGACTAGCCTACGAG.

Ten or more counts support this clone. Coverage ceases 3 residues before the CDR3 finishes, and the germline J gene fills in the end. The V and J genes are TRBV18 and TRBJ2-7; the match to TRBD1 covers 10 bases. Looked up from germline, CDR1 is KGHSH and CDR2 is LQKENI. Trimming cost V 4 bases and J 2 bases; bases outside gene matches: 2. The CDR3 is made up of 14 amino acids. CDR3 sequence: CASSLGTGAYEQYF. Partial CDR3 DNA: TGTGCCAGCTCACTAGGGACAGGGGCCTACGAG.

This clone showed up many times. From the germline J gene comes the end of the CDR3, since the read stops 3 residues before it. The V and J genes are TRBV19 and TRBJ2-7; weak D call: TRBD1 (6 bases). The length of the CDR3 is 13 residues. V lost 11 bases and J 4 bases, leaving 18 bases between the germline ends. CDR1 and CDR2 (germline): LNHDA, SQIVND (reference sequence). The covered CDR3 bases are TGTGCCTCTAAGGCAGGGGCACGGTACGAG. This gives the protein CASKAGARYE. The whole CDR3 region reads CASKAGARYEQYF.

This clone was picked up a small number of times. The read terminates 3 residues ahead of where the CDR3 ends, so the germline J gene completes it. V is TRBV19 and J is TRBJ1-5; possibly TRBD1 for D (6 bases). The CDR3 consists of 13 residues. Germline V gene lookup returns CDR1 LNHDA and CDR2 SQIVND (reference sequence). Trimming left V 8 bases short and J 3 bases short, with 11 bases between. CDR3 bases read: TGTGCCAGTCTCCAGGGGTACAATCAGCCC. Protein sequence: CASLQGYNQP. The entire CDR3 reads CASLQGYNQPQHF.

Relative to its sample, this clone is medium-sized. The CDR3 loop is CASSPEKGTSVGTDTQYF. CDR3 DNA (partial): TGTGCCAGCAGTCCCGAAAAGGGGACTAGCGTTGGCACAGATACG. The rearrangement joins TRBV28 to TRBJ2-3; 10 positions agree with TRBD2. The read ends 3 residues shy of where the CDR3 ends; the end is completed using the germline J gene. The CDR3 spans 18 residues. The trim removed 5 bases at V and 1 base at J, leaving 12 bases unmatched. Germline-derived CDR1 and CDR2 are MDHEN and SYDVKM.

The table lists this clone with a few counts. The sequence runs out 3 residues before the end of the CDR3; the remainder is reconstructed from the germline J gene. The V call is TRBV30, the J call TRBJ2-3; D is ambiguous. The length of the CDR3 is 15 residues. Germline loops: CDR1 GTSNPN, CDR2 SVGIG (reference sequence). V was pared by 0 bases and J by 0 bases, with 10 bases between. CDR3 DNA (partial): TGTGCCTGGAGTGTACGTTACAGTAGCACAGATACG. It translates to CAWSVRYSSTDT. Given in full, the CDR3 is CAWSVRYSSTDTQYF.

Remarks on this clone: The CDR3 extends 3 residues past the end of the read, so its final part is completed from the germline J gene. The J gene is TRBJ1-2, the V gene TRBV20-1; TRBD1 aligns across 8 bases. CDR1 and CDR2 from the germline V gene are DFQATT and SNEGSKA (reference sequence). The CDR3 is 14 residues long. The V gene end was trimmed by 3 bases and the J gene end by 2 bases; junction bases not matched to a gene: 5. CDR3 DNA, as far as it was read: TGCAGTGCTAGCGGGACAGGAGTAAACTATGGC. Residues: CSASGTGVNYG. The whole CDR3 is CSASGTGVNYGYTF.

This clone has ten or more counts. The read is 3 residues too short to cover the CDR3 end, so that end is filled in from the germline J gene. The rearrangement links TRBV7-6 to TRBJ2-1; 9 nucleotides align to TRBD2. J was trimmed by 2 bases and V by 1 base; bases with no gene match: 9. CDR3 length: 18 residues. The germline V gene has CDR1 SGHVS and CDR2 FNYEAQ. The CDR3 DNA, read in part, is TGTGCCAGCAGCTTAGTACCCGAGCTAGCGGGAACCTACAATGAG. Its protein product is CASSLVPELAGTYNE. In full, the CDR3 reads CASSLVPELAGTYNEQFF. Based on the CDR3 plus reference TRBV7-6 and TRBJ2-1, the full variable domain is GAGVSQSPRYKVTKRGQDVALRCDPISGHVSLYWYRQALGQGPEFLTYFNYEAQQDKSGLPNDRFSAERPEGSISTLTIQRTEQRDSAMYRCASSLVPELAGTYNEQFFGPGTRLTVL.

This clone was recorded many times. CDR3 region: CASSPPGLYTGELFF. The DNA read from the CDR3 is TGCGCCAGCAGCCCTCCGGGACTTTACACCGGGGAG. This chain uses TRBV4-1 with TRBJ2-2, with D possibly being TRBD2 (6 bases). The CDR3 end falls 3 residues outside the read, so it is completed with the germline J gene. CDR3 length: 15 residues. Germline CDR1 and CDR2: MGHRA and YSYEKL. The germline V and J ends were trimmed by 4 bases and 3 bases, with 12 bases remaining between them.

Comment on this clone: The CDR3 extends 3 residues past the end of the read, so its final part is completed from the germline J gene. V is TRBV7-2 and J is TRBJ1-1; 8 nucleotides agree with TRBD1. This CDR3 contains 15 residues. The germline V gene encodes CDR1 SGHTA and CDR2 FQGNSA. The junction had 3 bases not matched to a gene; V was cut back by 2 bases and J by 1 base. The covered CDR3 bases are TGTGCCAGCAGCTTAAAAGGACAGGGGAACACTGAA. Encoded protein: CASSLKGQGNTE. The entire CDR3 reads CASSLKGQGNTEAFF. Looking up the rest from reference TRBV7-2 and TRBJ1-1 gives the full variable domain: GAGVSQSPSNKVTEKGKDVELRCDPISGHTALYWYRQSLGQGLEFLIYFQGNSAPDKSGLPSDRFSAERTGGSVSTLTIQRTQQEDSAVYLCASSLKGQGNTEAFFGQGTRLTVV.

This clone occurred a few times. The CDR3 goes on 3 residues after the read ends, and that part is filled in from the germline J gene. V usage is TRBV18 and J usage is TRBJ2-1; a possible D gene is TRBD1 (7 bases). Germline V CDR1 and CDR2: KGHSH, LQKENI. The ends were cut back, 6 bases at V and 8 bases at J, with 20 bases in the middle. There are 15 residues in the CDR3. CDR3 DNA, as far as it was read: TGTGCCAGCTCCCGCAGGGGGGAGCCCCTCCATGAG. This encodes CASSRRGEPLHE. The whole CDR3 protein is CASSRRGEPLHEQFF. Based on the CDR3 plus reference TRBV18 and TRBJ2-1, the full variable domain is NAGVMQNPRHLVRRRGQEARLRCSPMKGHSHVYWYRQLPEEGLKFMVYLQKENIIDESGMPKERFSAEFPKEGPSILRIQQVVRGDSAAYFCASSRRGEPLHEQFFGPGTRLTVL.

This clone is classed as medium-sized. The read falls 3 residues short of the CDR3 end, and the missing part is taken from the germline J gene. The chain couples TRBV20-1 to TRBJ1-3, with 9 nucleotides matching TRBD1. Germline values: CDR1 DFQATT, CDR2 SNEGSKA (reference sequence). J lost 4 bases, V lost 6 bases, and 4 bases had no gene match. CDR3 size: 13 residues. Incomplete CDR3 DNA: TGCAGTGCGGGACAGGGATCCGGAAACACC. Its protein is CSAGQGSGNT. The entire CDR3 protein reads CSAGQGSGNTIYF.

This clone has more than one count but fewer than ten. Read coverage stops 3 residues before the CDR3 terminus; the germline J gene supplies the remainder. V and J are TRBV19 and TRBJ2-7; 9 bases align to TRBD2. CDR3 length equals 16 residues. V dropped 11 bases and J dropped 2; count of bases not matched to a gene: 16. Germline-derived CDR1 and CDR2 are LNHDA and SQIVND (reference sequence). The part of the CDR3 DNA that was read is TGTGCCGGAGTTCCTGGAATAGCGGGAGTGGCCTACGAG. Translated, it gives CAGVPGIAGVAYE. Given in full, the CDR3 is CAGVPGIAGVAYEQYF.

The sample holds many counts of this clone. The read falls 3 residues short of the CDR3 end, and the missing part is taken from the germline J gene. This chain connects TRBV11-3 to TRBJ1-2; D may be TRBD1 (6 bases). The V end was cut by 4 bases, the J end by 0 bases, with 9 bases between. Looked up from germline, CDR1 is SGHNT and CDR2 is YENEEA. The CDR3 covers 14 residues. CDR3 sequence reads: CASSSDRANYGYTF. The DNA read from the CDR3 is TGTGCCAGCAGCTCGGACAGAGCTAACTATGGC.

This clone was seen a handful of times. The read ends 3 residues early relative to the CDR3; the germline J gene fills the gap. This chain links TRBV20-1 with TRBJ2-3; D is ambiguous. V lost 3 bases and J lost 3, with 7 bases in between. The germline CDR1 and CDR2 sequences are DFQATT and SNEGSKA (reference sequence). This CDR3 contains 12 residues. CDR3 bases read: TGCAGTGCTAGCTGGCAGACAGATACG. Protein: CSASWQTDT. From start to end, the CDR3 is CSASWQTDTQYF.